This T cell receptor beta chain emerged from a study of blood T cells in healthy people across ages. The extraction recovered at least 5 micrograms of total RNA per sample. Through a sample-barcoded 5' primer and a J-beta primer mix, a second PCR was run for roughly 7 to 12 cycles. Sequencing of every sample gave 2.5 million or more CDR3-containing paired-end reads. MiXCR, applied by TCRdb to the 5' RACE reads, yields one record per CDR3 protein. Of approximately 600,000 distinct CDR3 sequences listed, roughly 53% are singletons. This clonotype was recorded once. The sequence came from a man between 60 and 75 years old in good health. The sequenced sample was blood.

DNA of the CDR3: TGTGCCAGCAGCTTCGGCGGGGGTGGCCGGGGGGCCCAGTACTTC. Amino acids: CASSFGGGGRGAQYF. The gene calls are TRBV7-2 and TRBJ2-5; 7 bases align to TRBD2. The ends lost 3 bases at V and 9 bases at J; junction bases unmatched: 13. The CDR3 has 15 residues. Per germline, CDR1 SGHTA and CDR2 FQGNSA.